A single sample gave rise to the 29 T cell receptor beta chains below, sequenced in a study of OX40 agonist ivuxolimab in advanced cancers. Assay used: immunoSEQ multiplex PCR; TCRdb lists only in-frame clones, some missing. The data contain tens of thousands of clones, roughly 94% of them singletons. The material sequenced was CD4+ or CD8+ T cells sorted from blood, taken in a trial of the OX40 agonist ivuxolimab. These receptors all come from an adult with an advanced solid tumor such as melanoma, head and neck, liver or kidney cancer.

The CDR3 is CASSEVGPSTDTQYF. In nucleotides, the CDR3 is TGTGCCAGCAGTGAAGTGGGGCCGAGCACAGATACGCAGTATTTT. The rearrangement joins TRBV2 to TRBJ2-3; possibly TRBD1 for D (5 bases). CDR1 and CDR2 from the germline V gene are SNHLY and FYNNEI. Trimming pared 1 base from V and 0 bases from J, leaving 8 bases between. This CDR3 has 15 amino acids.

V gene TRBV5-1 combines with J gene TRBJ2-1; 7 bases are shared with TRBD1. Germline CDR1 SGHRS, CDR2 YFSETQ. Unmatched junction bases numbered 5, after V lost 0 bases and J lost 8 bases. This CDR3 comprises 14 residues. CDR3 coding DNA: TGCGCCAGCAGCTTGGGCAGGGGGTGGGATGAGCAGTTCTTC. Protein sequence: CASSLGRGWDEQFF.

The V call is TRBV7-9, the J call TRBJ1-2; 8 bases are shared with TRBD1. The CDR3 extends over 15 amino acids. CDR1 and CDR2 from the germline V gene are SEHNR and FQNEAQ (reference sequence). Losses at the gene ends were 10 bases for V and 1 base for J; bases not matched to a gene: 11. The CDR3 DNA reads TGTGCCACCCCATCTGTACAGGGGGATAACTATGGCTACACCTTC. This sequence encodes CATPSVQGDNYGYTF.

The chain couples TRBV5-1 to TRBJ2-6; 7 nucleotides align to TRBD1. This CDR3 has 19 residues. The V segment lost 4 bases and the J segment 1 base; nucleotides outside the gene matches: 14. In germline, CDR1 is SGHRS, CDR2 YFSETQ. CDR3 bases: TGCGCCAGCAGCCTCGCGACCCCAGGGGGAACTTCTGGGGCCAACGTCCTGACTTTC. Protein: CASSLATPGGTSGANVLTF.

This chain uses TRBV7-2 with TRBJ1-1, with TRBD1 matching over 10 bases. Germline CDR1 reads SGHTA; CDR2 reads FQGNSA. V trimming: 5 bases; J trimming: 8 bases; junction bases outside the gene matches: 2. The CDR3 consists of 12 residues. The CDR3 spells CASSKGQGEAFF. The CDR3 DNA reads as TGTGCCAGCAGCAAGGGACAGGGGGAAGCTTTCTTT.

The chain joins TRBV7-9 to TRBJ1-1; D call uncertain. CDR1 and CDR2 from the germline V gene are SEHNR and FQNEAQ (reference sequence). V gave up 8 bases and J gave up 3 bases, with 7 bases separating them. The CDR3 length is 11 residues. The CDR3 spells CASLGDTEAFF. The DNA of the CDR3 is TGTGCCAGCCTCGGGGACACTGAAGCTTTCTTT.

The chain links TRBV6-5 to TRBJ2-3, with a weak D call TRBD2 (6 bases). Germline assignment: CDR1 MNHEY and CDR2 SVGAGI. The CDR3 contains 15 residues. Trimming stripped 2 bases from V and 2 bases from J, with 11 bases between. The CDR3 spells CASSYGTPFTDTQYF. CDR3 DNA: TGTGCCAGCAGTTACGGGACTCCATTCACAGATACGCAGTATTTT.

The V gene is TRBV27, the J gene TRBJ2-2; 7 bases line up with TRBD1. CDR3 length: 16 residues. Losses at the gene ends were 5 bases for V and 4 bases for J; bases not matched to a gene: 10. Germline V gene lookup returns CDR1 MNHEY and CDR2 SMNVEV (reference sequence). CDR3 sequence: CASSPTDRFPTGELFF. CDR3 DNA: TGTGCCAGCAGTCCAACGGACAGGTTCCCCACCGGGGAGCTGTTTTTT.

The V call is TRBV18, the J call TRBJ2-3; D is perhaps TRBD2 (6 bases). Trimming cost V 5 bases and J 4 bases, with 10 bases left between them. CDR1 is KGHSH and CDR2 is LQKENI in the germline V gene. The CDR3 contains 13 residues. CDR3 coding DNA: TGTGCCAGCTCAGAGACTAGTCCAGATACGCAGTATTTT. Residues: CASSETSPDTQYF. Complete variable domain (other parts from reference TRBV18 and TRBJ2-3): NAGVMQNPRHLVRRRGQEARLRCSPMKGHSHVYWYRQLPEEGLKFMVYLQKENIIDESGMPKERFSAEFPKEGPSILRIQQVVRGDSAAYFCASSETSPDTQYFGPGTRLTVL.

This chain uses TRBV27 with TRBJ1-1, with a weak D call TRBD1 (5 bases). V lost 5 bases to trimming and J lost 7 bases, with 14 bases between them. From germline, CDR1 is MNHEY and CDR2 SMNVEV (reference sequence). The CDR3 contains 13 residues. As DNA, the CDR3 is TGTGCCAGCAGTCGGGGGTTGAGGGTTGAAGCTTTCTTT. This sequence encodes CASSRGLRVEAFF.

The J gene is TRBJ2-1, the V gene TRBV5-1; 10 bases align to TRBD1. CDR3 length: 11 residues. V lost 4 bases to trimming and J lost 14 bases; unmatched junction nucleotides: 3. Per germline, CDR1 SGHRS and CDR2 YFSETQ. The CDR3 DNA follows: TGCGCCAGCAGCCCAGGACAGGGGGAGTTCTTC. Translation gives CASSPGQGEFF.

The rearrangement joins TRBV28 to TRBJ1-2, with D unresolved. CDR3 length: 13 residues. Trimming removed 3 bases from V and 7 bases from J, with 12 bases in between. Germline-derived CDR1 and CDR2 are MDHEN and SYDVKM. CDR3 DNA sequence: TGTGCCAGCAGTTTTGGTAGGAGCTCTGGCTACACCTTC. Protein product: CASSFGRSSGYTF.

The chain is built from TRBV6-4 and TRBJ2-3; D gene ambiguous. CDR1 MRHNA and CDR2 SNTAGT come from the germline V gene. CDR3 length: 16 amino acids. Trimming took off 0 bases at V and 1 base at J, with 11 bases between the two ends. CDR3: CASSDSGRLGTDTQYF. Here the CDR3 DNA reads TGTGCCAGCAGTGACTCCGGCAGGTTGGGCACAGATACGCAGTATTTT.

The genes are TRBV4-3 and TRBJ1-1; 8 nucleotides agree with TRBD1. CDR3 size: 15 residues. Per the germline V gene, CDR1 is LGHNA and CDR2 is YSLEER. V was pared by 0 bases and J by 7 bases, with 7 bases of the junction left unmatched. The CDR3 protein is CASSQDLQGAGEAFF. In DNA, the CDR3 is TGCGCCAGCAGCCAAGATCTTCAGGGGGCGGGTGAAGCTTTCTTT.

The gene calls are TRBV27 and TRBJ1-2; 7 nucleotides agree with TRBD1. Trimming removed 3 bases from V and 4 bases from J; junction bases left unmatched: 8. The CDR3 is 15 residues long. Germline assignment: CDR1 MNHEY and CDR2 SMNVEV (reference sequence). The CDR3 nucleotides read TGTGCCAGCAGTTTCCTCGGGGGGGACAGCTATGGCTACACCTTC. This translates into CASSFLGGDSYGYTF.

The chain employs TRBV5-1 and TRBJ1-2, with TRBD1 identical over 7 bases. In germline, CDR1 is SGHRS, CDR2 YFSETQ. The CDR3 extends over 15 amino acids. The trim removed 4 bases at V and 0 bases at J, leaving 6 bases unmatched. This chain's CDR3 is CASSLQGSANYGYTF. In DNA form, the CDR3 reads TGCGCCAGCAGCCTACAGGGGTCAGCTAACTATGGCTACACCTTC.

The J gene is TRBJ2-7, the V gene TRBV10-3; 10 positions agree with TRBD1. The CDR3 is made up of 17 amino acids. CDR1 is ENHRY and CDR2 is SYGVKD in the germline V gene. The V segment lost 1 base and the J segment 4 bases; nucleotides outside the gene matches: 10. CDR3 in amino acids: CAISEYRQGAPNYEQYF. The CDR3 DNA sequence: TGTGCCATCAGTGAGTATAGACAGGGGGCCCCAAATTACGAGCAGTACTTC.

This clone has a handful of counts. V and J are TRBV29-1 and TRBJ1-1; TRBD1 matches at 9 bases. The CDR3 spans 14 residues. Per germline, CDR1 SQVTM and CDR2 ANQGSEA. V lost 3 bases to trimming and J lost 4 bases; unmatched junction nucleotides: 6. The CDR3 bases are TGCAGCGTTGACCTCACGGGACAGGGCACTGAAGCTTTCTTT. It codes for CSVDLTGQGTEAFF. Full variable domain (remainder filled in from reference TRBV29-1 and TRBJ1-1): SAVISQKPSRDICQRGTSLTIQCQVDSQVTMMFWYRQQPGQSLTLIATANQGSEATYESGFVIDKFPISRPNLTFSTLTVSNMSPEDSSIYLCSVDLTGQGTEAFFGQGTRLTVV.

This sequence joins TRBV15 and TRBJ2-7, with 7 bases matching TRBD2. J lost 7 bases, V lost 0 bases, and 3 bases had no gene match. The CDR3 sequence is 13 residues long. CDR1 LNHNV and CDR2 YYDKDF come from the germline V gene (reference sequence). The CDR3 DNA follows: TGTGCCACCAGCAGAGATGCGGGGGATGAGCAGTACTTC. Translated: CATSRDAGDEQYF.

The CDR3 loop is CASSQDPGPGYYGYTF. The CDR3 DNA reads TGTGCCAGCAGCCAAGACCCCGGTCCCGGGTACTATGGCTACACCTTC. V usage is TRBV14 and J usage is TRBJ1-2; no firm D call. CDR3 length: 16 residues. The germline V gene encodes CDR1 SGHDN and CDR2 FVKESK. V dropped 0 bases and J dropped 3 bases, with 14 bases sitting between them.

J is TRBJ1-2 and V is TRBV30; TRBD1 aligns across 8 bases. Germline lookup yields CDR1 GTSNPN and CDR2 SVGIG (reference sequence). V shed 5 bases and J 4 bases; nucleotides not matched to a gene: 12. This CDR3 has 15 amino acids. The CDR3 reads CAWAFGQGGGYGYTF. In DNA form, the CDR3 reads TGTGCCTGGGCTTTTGGACAGGGAGGAGGCTATGGCTACACCTTC.

The gene calls are TRBV4-3 and TRBJ2-7; D unclear. The CDR3 has 16 amino acids. Germline assignment: CDR1 LGHNA and CDR2 YSLEER. The germline V and J ends were trimmed by 0 bases and 4 bases, with 16 bases remaining between them. The CDR3 DNA follows: TGCGCCAGCAGCCAAGATTGGGCGGTAACATCATACGAGCAGTACTTC. Translated, it gives CASSQDWAVTSYEQYF.

The V and J genes are TRBV27 and TRBJ2-7; maybe TRBD1 (6 bases). The V gene's germline CDR1 is MNHEY and CDR2 SMNVEV (reference sequence). V lost 5 bases, J lost 2 bases, and 19 bases lay in between. The CDR3 contains 16 residues. CDR3 nucleotide sequence: TGTGCCAGCAGTACCCTCGGTGGACAGATTACCTACGAGCAGTACTTC. Its protein product is CASSTLGGQITYEQYF.

The CDR3, as DNA: TGTGCCAGCAGCTTAGCGGCGGTCGGGCAGAAGAACACTGAAGCTTTCTTT. This gives the protein CASSLAAVGQKNTEAFF. The chain couples TRBV7-9 to TRBJ1-1; no firm D call. CDR3 length equals 17 residues. Between the trimmed V and J ends, which lost 0 bases and 1 base, there was a span of 15 bases. Germline-derived CDR1 and CDR2 are SEHNR and FQNEAQ (reference sequence).

This chain links TRBV6-1 with TRBJ1-6; 7 nucleotides agree with TRBD1. The CDR3 is 16 amino acids. The germline V gene encodes CDR1 MNHNS and CDR2 SASEGT. After removal of 4 bases from V and 0 bases from J, the junction contained 3 bases not matched to a gene. The CDR3: CASSGDSYSYNSPLHF. Here the CDR3 DNA reads TGTGCCAGCAGTGGGGACAGCTACTCCTATAATTCACCCCTCCACTTT.

The count of this clone is one. The rearrangement uses TRBV18 and TRBJ2-5, with D possibly being TRBD1 (5 bases). In germline, CDR1 is KGHSH, CDR2 LQKENI. The V end lost 3 bases, the J end lost 5 bases, and 19 bases lay between the germline ends. The length of the CDR3 is 16 residues. The chain's CDR3 is CASSPPPDREEETQYF. Written as DNA, the CDR3 is TGTGCCAGCTCACCTCCGCCAGACAGAGAGGAGGAGACCCAGTACTTC.

This clone was counted a few times. V and J are TRBV4-1 and TRBJ1-5; D perhaps matches TRBD1 (6 bases). This CDR3 is 14 amino acids long. Germline assignment: CDR1 MGHRA and CDR2 YSYEKL. The V gene lost 1 base and the J gene lost 6 bases, with 10 bases spanning the gap. CDR3 in amino acids: CASSQAGEGQPQHF. In DNA form, the CDR3 reads TGCGCCAGCAGCCAAGCAGGGGAAGGTCAGCCCCAGCATTTT.

The J gene is TRBJ2-1, the V gene TRBV11-2; tentative D call: TRBD2 (6 bases). This CDR3 is 16 amino acids long. Between the trimmed V and J ends, which lost 1 base and 3 bases, there was a span of 13 bases. Per germline, CDR1 SGHAT and CDR2 FQNNGV. DNA for the CDR3: TGTGCCAGCAGCTTAGTCTCCGGGACTTTCTACAATGAGCAGTTCTTC. Translating gives CASSLVSGTFYNEQFF.

This chain uses TRBV2 with TRBJ2-7; D is unclear. Germline V gives CDR1 SNHLY, CDR2 FYNNEI. The CDR3 consists of 12 residues. V dropped 9 bases and J dropped 1 base, with 10 bases sitting between them. The CDR3 DNA follows: TGTGCCAGGGGAATCTCGTCCTACGAGCAGTACTTC. It encodes CARGISSYEQYF.